Below are 30 T cell receptor beta chains sequenced from a single sample in a study of cytomegalovirus exposure and HLA in healthy donors. The PCR was carried out with 60 Vbeta primers and 13 Jbeta primers. Libraries were prepared by immunoSEQ multiplex PCR; TCRdb keeps only in-frame clonotypes and omits some of them. The repertoire holds fewer than 200,000 clones, with 83% as singletons. Sequencing input: PBMCs. The receptors were gathered from a man aged 45-60 years in good health and CMV-seronegative.

This chain links TRBV28 with TRBJ2-3; tentatively, D is TRBD2 (5 bases). Germline CDR1 and CDR2: MDHEN and SYDVKM. The V end lost 6 bases, the J end lost 8 bases, and 12 bases lay between the germline ends. This CDR3 comprises 12 residues. CDR3 region: CASRTTGGTQYF. In DNA form, the CDR3 reads TGTGCCAGCAGGACTACTGGAGGTACGCAGTATTTT. Full variable domain (outside the CDR3, taken from reference TRBV28 and TRBJ2-3): DVKVTQSSRYLVKRTGEKVFLECVQDMDHENMFWYRQDPGLGLRLIYFSYDVKMKEKGDIPEGYSVSREKKERFSLILESASTNQTSMYLCASRTTGGTQYFGPGTRLTVL.

The chain combines TRBV5-1 with TRBJ2-2; D remains ambiguous. Trimming took 4 bases from V and 9 from J, leaving 13 bases between them. CDR3 length: 13 residues. Germline loops: CDR1 SGHRS, CDR2 YFSETQ. The chain's CDR3 is CASSLDGPRELFF. DNA for the CDR3: TGCGCCAGCAGCCTGGACGGTCCGAGGGAGCTGTTTTTT.

This rearrangement joins TRBV4-1 to TRBJ1-4; D is perhaps TRBD1 (5 bases). The CDR3 loop spans 16 amino acids. From germline, CDR1 is MGHRA and CDR2 YSYEKL. V lost 1 base and J 7 bases, leaving 16 bases between the germline ends. CDR3 residues: CASSQGEGKGFEKLFF. CDR3 nucleotides: TGCGCCAGCAGCCAAGGGGAGGGGAAGGGTTTTGAAAAACTGTTTTTT.

The CDR3 coding sequence is TGTGCCAGCTCACCACCGGAGAGCGAAAAACTGTTTTTT. Encoded protein: CASSPPESEKLFF. The genes are TRBV18 and TRBJ1-4; D remains ambiguous. CDR1 is KGHSH, CDR2 LQKENI, per germline. The CDR3 extends over 13 amino acids. Between the trimmed V and J ends, which lost 0 bases and 8 bases, there was a span of 7 bases.

The chain links TRBV20-1 to TRBJ2-7; tentatively, D is TRBD1 or TRBD2 (6 bases each). V lost 7 bases and J 6 bases, leaving 13 bases between the germline ends. CDR1 and CDR2 from the germline V gene are DFQATT and SNEGSKA (reference sequence). The CDR3 has 11 amino acids. For the CDR3, the DNA is TGCAGTGGTAGCGGCAGGGGCGAGCAGTACTTC. This sequence encodes CSGSGRGEQYF.

The rearrangement uses TRBV7-2 and TRBJ1-2, with 8 bases lining up with TRBD1. Germline V gene data show CDR1 as SGHTA and CDR2 as FQGNSA. The CDR3 loop spans 16 amino acids. J lost 6 bases, V lost 3 bases, and 12 bases had no gene match. This chain's CDR3 is CASSLGPAGGIDGYTF. CDR3 coding DNA: TGTGCCAGCAGCTTGGGGCCCGCAGGGGGCATTGATGGCTACACCTTC.

The chain carries TRBV5-1 and TRBJ1-2; the D gene is possibly TRBD1 (6 bases). The CDR3 has 13 amino acids. Trimming pared 0 bases from V and 5 bases from J, leaving 8 bases between. Germline V gene data show CDR1 as SGHRS and CDR2 as YFSETQ. CDR3 DNA sequence: TGCGCCAGCAGCTTGGACAGGGAGTATGGCTACACCTTC. As protein: CASSLDREYGYTF.

The gene calls are TRBV4-1 and TRBJ1-2; 8 positions match TRBD1. CDR1 MGHRA and CDR2 YSYEKL come from the germline V gene. The CDR3 covers 14 residues. V dropped 6 bases and J dropped 6; count of bases not matched to a gene: 9. In DNA, the CDR3 is TGCGCCAGCAGAGGGGACAGGCGCGTTGATGGCTACACCTTC. Protein sequence: CASRGDRRVDGYTF.

The chain employs TRBV5-1 and TRBJ2-7; 8 nucleotides match TRBD1. J was trimmed by 2 bases and V by 0 bases; bases with no gene match: 7. Germline CDR1 reads SGHRS; CDR2 reads YFSETQ. The CDR3 length is 16 residues. The CDR3 nucleotides read TGCGCCAGCAGCTTGGAAGGGACAGGTTCAACCTACGAGCAGTACTTC. It encodes CASSLEGTGSTYEQYF.

The J gene is TRBJ2-7, the V gene TRBV9; 8 positions match TRBD1. This CDR3 region has 15 residues. CDR1 SGDLS and CDR2 YYNGEE come from the germline V gene. V shed 4 bases and J 2 bases; nucleotides not matched to a gene: 8. The CDR3 sequence: CASSPRTGMAYEQYF. The DNA for the CDR3 is TGTGCCAGCAGCCCGAGGACAGGGATGGCCTACGAGCAGTACTTC.

The chain carries TRBV6-5 and TRBJ1-4, with a weak D call TRBD1 (5 bases). Germline V lookup: CDR1 MNHEY, CDR2 SVGAGI. With 5 bases removed from V and 6 bases from J, the gap between germline ends came to 16 bases. CDR3 length equals 15 residues. CDR3 in DNA: TGTGCCAGCAGTCAGACAACGGGGGGGGATGAAAAACTGTTTTTT. It specifies CASSQTTGGDEKLFF.

The chain combines TRBV5-4 with TRBJ1-3; 10 bases align to TRBD1. In germline, CDR1 is SGHNT, CDR2 YYREEE (reference sequence). Trimming removed 4 bases from V and 6 bases from J; junction bases left unmatched: 7. This CDR3 has 15 amino acids. The CDR3 protein is CASSRDRGRENTIYF. The CDR3 DNA is TGTGCCAGCAGCCGGGACAGGGGAAGGGAAAACACCATATATTTT.

The V gene is TRBV6-5, the J gene TRBJ1-5; TRBD1 aligns across 7 bases. Per the germline V gene, CDR1 is MNHEY and CDR2 is SVGAGI. This CDR3 spans 16 amino acids. V was pared by 0 bases and J by 1 base, with 3 bases of the junction left unmatched. The CDR3 bases are TGTGCCAGCAGTTACTCCCCGACAGGGAGCAATCAGCCCCAGCATTTT. Translation: CASSYSPTGSNQPQHF.

This clone has only a few counts. The chain has TRBV7-9 and TRBJ1-1, with D possibly being TRBD1 (6 bases). V was shortened by 1 base and J by 1 base, with 16 bases between the two germline ends. The germline V gene encodes CDR1 SEHNR and CDR2 FQNEAQ (reference sequence). The CDR3 loop spans 17 amino acids. The CDR3 here is CASSLGSGGRANTEAFF. Written as DNA, the CDR3 is TGTGCCAGCAGCTTAGGTAGCGGGGGCAGGGCGAACACTGAAGCTTTCTTT. Full variable domain (outside the CDR3, taken from reference TRBV7-9 and TRBJ1-1): DTGVSQNPRHKITKRGQNVTFRCDPISEHNRLYWYRQTLGQGPEFLTYFQNEAQLEKSRLLSDRFSAERPKGSFSTLEIQRTEQGDSAMYLCASSLGSGGRANTEAFFGQGTRLTVV.

The V and J genes are TRBV10-1 and TRBJ2-7; D unclear. Germline values: CDR1 WNHNN, CDR2 SYGVQD (reference sequence). CDR3 length equals 15 residues. Trimming took 3 bases from V and 7 from J, leaving 19 bases between them. Written as DNA, the CDR3 is TGCGCCAGCAGTGATAAACCCATTACTACGATGGAGCAGTACTTC. It codes for CASSDKPITTMEQYF.

The genes are TRBV9 and TRBJ2-2, with 8 bases identical to TRBD2. The junction had 9 bases not matched to a gene; V was cut back by 5 bases and J by 3 bases. Germline values: CDR1 SGDLS, CDR2 YYNGEE. The CDR3 has 16 amino acids. CDR3 in amino acids: CASRKAGEGYTGELFF. The CDR3 DNA reads TGTGCCAGCAGAAAAGCGGGAGAGGGTTACACCGGGGAGCTGTTTTTT.

The chain is built from TRBV19 and TRBJ2-7; tentatively, D is TRBD1 (5 bases). Germline V gene lookup returns CDR1 LNHDA and CDR2 SQIVND (reference sequence). V was shortened by 4 bases and J by 2 bases, with 15 bases between the two germline ends. This CDR3 region has 15 residues. The CDR3 here is CASSTSSRAAYEQYF. For the CDR3, the DNA is TGTGCCAGTAGTACAAGTAGCAGGGCCGCCTACGAGCAGTACTTC.

The table lists this clone with a few counts. The rearrangement links TRBV19 to TRBJ1-3; the match to TRBD1 covers 7 bases. V trimming: 6 bases; J trimming: 4 bases; junction bases outside the gene matches: 9. The CDR3 contains 15 residues. Looked up from germline, CDR1 is LNHDA and CDR2 is SQIVND (reference sequence). The CDR3 DNA reads as TGTGCCAGTAGGGCCGAGGGGGCAGGGGGAAACACCATATATTTT. Encoded protein: CASRAEGAGGNTIYF.

The chain carries TRBV5-1 and TRBJ2-5; TRBD1 agrees at 8 bases. CDR3 length equals 14 residues. With V trimmed by 4 bases and J by 2 bases, 4 bases remained unmatched. Germline CDR1 reads SGHRS; CDR2 reads YFSETQ. The CDR3 bases are TGCGCCAGCAGCCGCTGGACAGGGCAAGAGACCCAGTACTTC. This codes for CASSRWTGQETQYF.

This clone was seen a handful of times. The chain links TRBV5-6 to TRBJ1-2; D possibly corresponds to TRBD1 (5 bases). CDR1 is SGHDT and CDR2 is YYEEEE in the germline V gene. The CDR3 has 14 residues. Trimming shortened V by 4 bases and J by 8 bases, and 18 bases separated the two germline ends. The CDR3 coding sequence is TGTGCCAGCAGCCCAATCAGGGATCTCAGGGGCTACACCTTC. Translating gives CASSPIRDLRGYTF.

CDR3 in amino acids: CASTTSGGREGYEQFF. The CDR3 coding sequence is TGTGCCAGCACAACCTCAGGGGGGCGAGAAGGGTATGAGCAGTTCTTC. The chain couples TRBV5-4 to TRBJ2-1; TRBD1 might be the D (7 bases). Germline CDR1 SGHNT, CDR2 YYREEE (reference sequence). V was clipped by 6 bases and J by 8 bases, with 24 bases between them. This CDR3 comprises 16 residues.

This chain joins TRBV14 and TRBJ2-3, with D possibly TRBD2 on 6 matching bases. Trimming pared 0 bases from V and 1 base from J, leaving 14 bases between. This CDR3 spans 17 amino acids. CDR1 is SGHDN and CDR2 is FVKESK in the germline V gene. CDR3 in amino acids: CASSQDLLASRTDTQYF. CDR3 DNA: TGTGCCAGCAGCCAAGATCTACTAGCAAGCCGCACAGATACGCAGTATTTT.

The gene calls are TRBV9 and TRBJ1-2; 8 bases map to TRBD1. The CDR3 sequence is 17 residues long. Germline CDR1 reads SGDLS; CDR2 reads YYNGEE. Trimming removed 3 bases from V and 4 bases from J; junction bases left unmatched: 14. CDR3 bases: TGTGCCAGCAGCGCCTCCGGGACAGGTCCTTCTTTCTATGGCTACACCTTC. It specifies CASSASGTGPSFYGYTF. The full variable domain, completed using reference TRBV9 and TRBJ1-2, is DSGVTQTPKHLITATGQRVTLRCSPRSGDLSVYWYQQSLDQGLQFLIQYYNGEERAKGNILERFSAQQFPDLHSELNLSSLELGDSALYFCASSASGTGPSFYGYTFGSGTRLTVV.

The DNA for the CDR3 is TGTGCCAGCTCACCGGACGGGGTATCCAATCAGCCCCAGCATTTT. Translation: CASSPDGVSNQPQHF. The V gene is TRBV18, the J gene TRBJ1-5; D is unclear. From germline, CDR1 is KGHSH and CDR2 LQKENI. This CDR3 is 15 amino acids long. Trimming removed 3 bases from V and 3 bases from J, with 12 bases in between.

CDR3 nucleotide sequence: TGTGCCAGCAGCAGAACCGGGACAGGAGCCTCTGGAAACACCATATATTTT. As protein: CASSRTGTGASGNTIYF. This rearrangement joins TRBV9 to TRBJ1-3; 8 bases align to TRBD1. V lost 4 bases, J lost 0 bases, and 9 bases stayed unmatched. This CDR3 spans 17 amino acids. In germline, CDR1 is SGDLS, CDR2 YYNGEE.

The V gene is TRBV7-6, the J gene TRBJ2-7; 7 bases fit TRBD1. The CDR3 loop spans 13 amino acids. V lost 4 bases, J lost 3 bases, and 3 bases stayed unmatched. Germline V CDR1 and CDR2: SGHVS, FNYEAQ. CDR3 in DNA: TGTGCCAGCAGCTCGGGACAGCGCTACGAGCAGTACTTC. Amino acids: CASSSGQRYEQYF.

This sequence joins TRBV5-1 and TRBJ2-2; 7 positions match TRBD1. The CDR3 is made up of 16 amino acids. V shed 2 bases, J shed 4 bases, and the junction held 8 bases outside the gene matches. Germline V gene lookup returns CDR1 SGHRS and CDR2 YFSETQ. This CDR3 reads CASSFLGGAGTGELFF. CDR3 coding DNA: TGCGCCAGCAGCTTTTTAGGGGGCGCCGGCACCGGGGAGCTGTTTTTT.

This chain uses TRBV19 with TRBJ2-7, with TRBD1 as a possible D gene (6 bases). Looked up from germline, CDR1 is LNHDA and CDR2 is SQIVND (reference sequence). Trimming cost V 3 bases and J 0 bases, with 12 bases left between them. The CDR3 covers 15 residues. The CDR3 DNA reads as TGTGCCAGTAGTATGTCGCAGGGGAGCTCCTACGAGCAGTACTTC. It is translated as CASSMSQGSSYEQYF.

This rearrangement joins TRBV10-3 to TRBJ2-1, with D uncertain. Germline CDR1 ENHRY, CDR2 SYGVKD. Trimming left V 0 bases short and J 5 bases short, with 8 bases between. The CDR3 covers 14 residues. The CDR3 loop is CAISESEADNEQFF. For the CDR3, the DNA is TGTGCCATCAGTGAGTCTGAGGCCGACAATGAGCAGTTCTTC.

The chain links TRBV28 to TRBJ1-6, with 8 bases that match TRBD1. In germline, CDR1 is MDHEN, CDR2 SYDVKM. This CDR3 region has 17 residues. The trim removed 0 bases at V and 6 bases at J, leaving 7 bases unmatched. CDR3 loop: CASSLWSGGRLNSPLHF. CDR3 bases: TGTGCCAGCAGTTTATGGTCAGGGGGCCGGCTTAATTCACCCCTCCACTTT.